This TCR beta chain appears in the sequencing data of a study of graft-versus-host responses after intestinal transplantation. The overall study: Recipients were all induced with anti-thymocyte globulin, then given tacrolimus and steroids for around three years.

Per the germline V gene, CDR1 is SNHLY and CDR2 is FYNNEI. The CDR3 is made up of 15 amino acids. V was trimmed by 7 bases and J by 0 bases, leaving 12 bases between them. Study findings and constraints: Elevated graft-versus-host to host-versus-graft clonal ratios in allografts were recorded for patients with graft-donor T cell macrochimerism.

Sequenced by immunoSEQ multiplex PCR; TCRdb stores in-frame clones only, minus some. The table lists 77,000 or so clones, over 80% of them singletons. This clone was detected only once. As yet, its antigen is unknown. Sequenced here: PBMCs, sampled 98 days after intestinal transplantation. The receptor comes from a human patient who received an intestinal transplant, so some T cells may come from the graft donor. The rearrangement uses TRBV2 and TRBJ2-2; possible D gene TRBD1, 6 bases. CDR3 sequence reads: CASMLGHPNTGELFF. CDR3 coding DNA: TGTGCCAGCATGTTGGGACACCCGAACACCGGGGAGCTGTTTTTT.